This T cell receptor (beta chain) was captured in a study of control samples from healthy donors and cancer patients (dated by TCRdb to 2018 to 2021). Receptor amplification or capture employed the immunoSEQ multiplex PCR assay. What TCRdb holds here is the immuneACCESS table cut down to in-frame rearrangements. Part of the clones is not present; checked against another copy, under half of the missing clones reflect an unresolved V gene, and the others are unexplained. This sample comprises 100,000 or so clones, 79% of them detected only once. More than 9% of the sample lies in the top ten. The CDR3 goes from the cysteine to the phenylalanine over 14 residues. CDR3 DNA only is kept here, 42 bases in frame from base 1. The germline V gene provides CDR1 SGHRS and CDR2 YFSETQ. V loses 0 bases at its end and J loses 3 bases; junction bases beyond the gene matches: 3. As for this clone: Its target antigen remains unknown. Base qualities are not provided; no much larger clone lies one nucleotide away.

The source of this sequence is a woman younger than 45 in good health. The chain uses TRBV5-1 and TRBJ2-7; 7 central bases correspond to TRBD1. The sequenced sample consisted of blood. Here the CDR3 is given as CASSLGAGGYEQYF. The DNA sequence follows: TGCGCCAGCAGCTTGGGCGCAGGGGGCTACGAGCAGTACTTC.